This T cell receptor beta chain was recovered during a study of T-cell memory formation after mild COVID-19. V gave up 0 bases and J gave up 10 bases, with 18 bases separating them. This CDR3 region has 15 residues. Looked up from germline, CDR1 is LGHNA and CDR2 is YSLEER. Constant-segment primers and 5'RACE yielded cDNA libraries for TCR alpha and TCR beta, each carrying sample barcodes and UMIs. One entry per CDR3 protein, called by TCRdb with MiXCR from the 5' RACE reads. The sample has around 300,000 distinct CDR3 sequences, roughly an eighth seen once. The sequence came from a man aged 18 to 29 who had mild COVID-19 (a few samples of this study predate the infection). Cell type and time point are not known. The sequencing input was PBMCs or a T cell subset sorted from them (not recorded which). The V and J genes are TRBV4-3 and TRBJ1-1; D possibly corresponds to TRBD1 (6 bases). The CDR3 bases are TGCGCCAGCAGCCAAGACCTGGCGGGGGGGGCCAGAGCTTTCTTT. This translates into CASSQDLAGGARAFF.